One and the same sample provided the 2 T cell receptor beta chains below, sequenced in a study of radiation and T cells in renal cell carcinoma. Specified time point: blood 4 weeks post-SBRT, at nephrectomy. Treatment described: 15 Gy SBRT to primary tumor, nephrectomy 4 weeks later. TCRdb's table, derived via immunoSEQ multiplex PCR, lists solely in-frame clones and lacks some. This table holds around 170,000 clones, about 88% found once. The sample in question was blood, obtained from a patient whose treatment included radiotherapy and nephrectomy. Receptor source: a woman aged 45-65 years with renal cell carcinoma.

The chain is built from TRBV7-2 and TRBJ1-4, with a possible D match to TRBD1 (5 bases). CDR1 SGHTA and CDR2 FQGNSA come from the germline V gene. Between the trimmed V and J ends, which lost 3 bases and 7 bases, there was a span of 12 bases. The CDR3 is 14 residues long. This CDR3 is CASSFWGGGEKLFF. The CDR3 DNA is TGTGCCAGCAGCTTTTGGGGCGGGGGTGAAAAACTGTTTTTT.

The chain couples TRBV30 to TRBJ1-5; tentative D call: TRBD1 (5 bases). CDR3 size: 13 residues. Germline CDR1 reads GTSNPN; CDR2 reads SVGIG (reference sequence). The ends were cut back, 3 bases at V and 3 bases at J, with 9 bases in the middle. CDR3 nucleotide sequence: TGTGCCTGGAGGGACAAGTTCAATCAGCCCCAGCATTTT. Protein product: CAWRDKFNQPQHF. Based on the CDR3 plus reference TRBV30 and TRBJ1-5, the full variable domain is SQTIHQWPATLVQPVGSPLSLECTVEGTSNPNLYWYRQAAGRGLQLLFYSVGIGQISSEVPQNLSASRPQDRQFILSSKKLLLSDSGFYLCAWRDKFNQPQHFGDGTRLSIL.